The 21 T cell receptor beta chains given below trace back to one sample, sequenced in a study of cytomegalovirus exposure and HLA in healthy donors. Clones were read by immunoSEQ multiplex PCR, and TCRdb kept only the in-frame ones, dropping some. The sample shows about 140,000 clones, roughly 90% of them seen only once. The sequencing input was PBMCs. The receptors were gathered from a young man in good health and CMV-seronegative.

V gene TRBV5-6 combines with J gene TRBJ2-5; the match to TRBD2 covers 10 bases. The J segment lost 4 bases and the V segment lost 0 bases, leaving 9 bases of the junction unmatched. The CDR3 runs to 17 residues. CDR1 is SGHDT, CDR2 YYEEEE, per germline. The CDR3 sequence: CASSLEGSSGRGETQYF. CDR3 coding DNA: TGTGCCAGCAGCTTGGAGGGGTCTAGCGGGAGAGGAGAGACCCAGTACTTC.

The rearrangement uses TRBV30 and TRBJ1-1, with 8 nucleotides matching TRBD1. CDR1 GTSNPN and CDR2 SVGIG come from the germline V gene (reference sequence). J gave up 5 bases and V 3 bases, and 8 bases lay outside the gene matches. The CDR3 totals 14 residues. For the CDR3, the DNA is TGTGCCTGGAGGAACCCGGACAGGGTGACTGAAGCTTTCTTT. Translation gives CAWRNPDRVTEAFF.

The chain uses TRBV7-2 and TRBJ2-1; 9 bases align to TRBD2. CDR1 is SGHTA and CDR2 is FQGNSA in the germline V gene. V lost 5 bases to trimming and J lost 5 bases; unmatched junction nucleotides: 7. The CDR3 loop spans 15 amino acids. The CDR3 loop reads CASSPRTSDNNEQFF. In DNA, the CDR3 is TGTGCCAGCAGCCCTCGGACTAGCGATAACAATGAGCAGTTCTTC.

The chain couples TRBV6-5 to TRBJ2-2, with 9 bases that match TRBD1. V trimming: 6 bases; J trimming: 3 bases; junction bases outside the gene matches: 5. In germline, CDR1 is MNHEY, CDR2 SVGAGI. This CDR3 region has 15 residues. The chain's CDR3 is CASSLQGADTGELFF. CDR3 bases: TGTGCCAGCAGCCTACAGGGGGCGGACACCGGGGAGCTGTTTTTT.

This chain connects TRBV6-4 to TRBJ2-2; D may be TRBD1 (6 bases). The CDR3 loop spans 14 amino acids. V lost 8 bases, J lost 1 base, and 11 bases lay in between. Germline values: CDR1 MRHNA, CDR2 SNTAGT. In DNA form, the CDR3 reads TGTGCCAGCCGACAGGACTGGAACACCGGGGAGCTGTTTTTT. The encoded protein is CASRQDWNTGELFF.

V and J are TRBV5-4 and TRBJ2-6; TRBD2 is a possible D gene (6 bases). The germline V and J ends were trimmed by 9 bases and 0 bases, with 19 bases remaining between them. Germline assignment: CDR1 SGHNT and CDR2 YYREEE (reference sequence). The CDR3 extends over 17 amino acids. The CDR3 spells CATTSRDGSSGANVLTF. The CDR3 region has the DNA TGTGCCACCACCTCCCGGGACGGGAGCTCTGGGGCCAACGTCCTGACTTTC.

This clone came up a few times. The chain uses TRBV6-6 and TRBJ2-7; perhaps TRBD1 as D (6 bases). V shed 7 bases and J shed 3 bases, with 10 bases lying between them. Germline V lookup: CDR1 MNHNY, CDR2 SVGAGI (reference sequence). The CDR3 is made up of 12 amino acids. The CDR3 DNA is TGTGCCAGCAATAGGGGGATCTACGAGCAGTACTTC. It translates to CASNRGIYEQYF.

The V and J genes are TRBV6-4 and TRBJ1-1; tentatively, D is TRBD1 (5 bases). V gave up 5 bases and J gave up 9 bases, with 16 bases separating them. Germline V CDR1 and CDR2: MRHNA, SNTAGT. CDR3 length: 13 residues. CDR3 region: CASSLVPGRKAFF. In DNA form, the CDR3 reads TGTGCCAGCAGTCTGGTCCCAGGGCGGAAAGCTTTCTTT.

V usage is TRBV9 and J usage is TRBJ1-2; D gene ambiguous. Trimming stripped 0 bases from V and 5 bases from J, with 14 bases between. This CDR3 spans 15 amino acids. Germline lookup yields CDR1 SGDLS and CDR2 YYNGEE. CDR3: CASSVGAGNSYGYTF. For the CDR3, the DNA is TGTGCCAGCAGCGTAGGGGCGGGGAACTCATATGGCTACACCTTC.

Only a few counts were recorded for this clone. The genes are TRBV27 and TRBJ2-7, with D perhaps matching TRBD2 (7 bases). The V and J ends lost 6 bases and 0 bases respectively, with 15 bases between them. Germline CDR1 is MNHEY and CDR2 is SMNVEV (reference sequence). CDR3 length: 15 residues. The CDR3 DNA follows: TGTGCCAGCAGGAGCCGGGGGGCGAACTCCTACGAGCAGTACTTC. Translation gives CASRSRGANSYEQYF.

The chain recombines TRBV7-2 with TRBJ2-7, with D possibly being TRBD1 (5 bases). CDR3 length: 13 amino acids. Trimming left V 5 bases short and J 3 bases short, with 11 bases between. Germline V gene data show CDR1 as SGHTA and CDR2 as FQGNSA. CDR3: CASSTRQIYEQYF. The CDR3 DNA follows: TGTGCCAGCAGCACCCGACAGATCTACGAGCAGTACTTC.

The rearrangement uses TRBV4-3 and TRBJ2-6; no reliable D call. This CDR3 is built from 17 residues. Germline CDR1 reads LGHNA; CDR2 reads YSLEER. V was trimmed by 0 bases and J by 1 base, leaving 10 bases between them. The CDR3 DNA is TGCGCCAGCAGCCAAGAGGGTCACAGATCTGGGGCCAACGTCCTGACTTTC. It is translated as CASSQEGHRSGANVLTF.

V gene TRBV5-1 combines with J gene TRBJ1-1; D possibly corresponds to TRBD1 (5 bases). The CDR3 spans 16 residues. Germline CDR1 SGHRS, CDR2 YFSETQ. Deletions cut 4 bases from V and 3 bases from J, with 19 bases between. In DNA form, the CDR3 reads TGCGCCAGCAGCCCGGGCGGGGGAGGCCTGGACACTGAAGCTTTCTTT. This translates into CASSPGGGGLDTEAFF.

The rearrangement joins TRBV18 to TRBJ2-3; D is perhaps TRBD2 (6 bases). Trimming left V 1 base short and J 2 bases short, with 13 bases between. The CDR3 is made up of 16 amino acids. Looked up from germline, CDR1 is KGHSH and CDR2 is LQKENI. DNA for the CDR3: TGTGCCAGCTCACCACAGGAGGGGCCTTACACAGATACGCAGTATTTT. The encoded protein is CASSPQEGPYTDTQYF. The complete variable domain, with remaining parts taken from reference TRBV18 and TRBJ2-3, reads NAGVMQNPRHLVRRRGQEARLRCSPMKGHSHVYWYRQLPEEGLKFMVYLQKENIIDESGMPKERFSAEFPKEGPSILRIQQVVRGDSAAYFCASSPQEGPYTDTQYFGPGTRLTVL.

The V and J genes are TRBV9 and TRBJ2-3; TRBD1 agrees at 7 bases. This CDR3 has 15 amino acids. The germline CDR1 and CDR2 sequences are SGDLS and YYNGEE. Trimming removed 3 bases from V and 2 bases from J; junction bases left unmatched: 6. CDR3 nucleotide sequence: TGTGCCAGCAGCGCCCGAGACAGGGACACAGATACGCAGTATTTT. Encoded protein: CASSARDRDTDTQYF. The variable domain in full, completed from reference TRBV9 and TRBJ2-3, reads DSGVTQTPKHLITATGQRVTLRCSPRSGDLSVYWYQQSLDQGLQFLIQYYNGEERAKGNILERFSAQQFPDLHSELNLSSLELGDSALYFCASSARDRDTDTQYFGPGTRLTVL.

This clone was seen a single time. V gene TRBV4-1 combines with J gene TRBJ1-2, with 8 bases matching TRBD1. The length of the CDR3 is 16 residues. Per the germline V gene, CDR1 is MGHRA and CDR2 is YSYEKL. With V trimmed by 1 base and J by 4 bases, 8 bases remained unmatched. DNA of the CDR3: TGCGCCAGCAGCCAAGCCTGGACAGGGACGAGCTATGGCTACACCTTC. Amino acid sequence: CASSQAWTGTSYGYTF.

J is TRBJ1-4 and V is TRBV5-1, with a possible D match to TRBD1 (6 bases). Trimming stripped 4 bases from V and 6 bases from J, with 19 bases between. The CDR3 consists of 16 residues. From germline, CDR1 is SGHRS and CDR2 YFSETQ. The CDR3 DNA reads TGCGCCAGCAGCCTCGACGTAAGGAGACAGGATGAAAAACTGTTTTTT. Protein sequence: CASSLDVRRQDEKLFF.

This chain joins TRBV7-2 and TRBJ1-2; 10 bases match TRBD1. Germline V gene data show CDR1 as SGHTA and CDR2 as FQGNSA. Losses at the gene ends were 4 bases for V and 4 bases for J; bases not matched to a gene: 6. The CDR3 is 15 amino acids. CDR3 coding DNA: TGTGCCAGCAGCTCCGGGGGACAGGGGACCTATGGCTACACCTTC. The encoded protein is CASSSGGQGTYGYTF.

This chain links TRBV5-1 with TRBJ2-1, with D possibly TRBD2 on 6 matching bases. The V and J ends lost 2 bases and 2 bases respectively, with 11 bases between them. This CDR3 contains 15 residues. Per the germline V gene, CDR1 is SGHRS and CDR2 is YFSETQ. Written as DNA, the CDR3 is TGCGCCAGCAGCTTACTAGCCCTCACCTACAATGAGCAGTTCTTC. Its translation: CASSLLALTYNEQFF.

The V gene is TRBV27, the J gene TRBJ2-6; D is perhaps TRBD1 (6 bases). Germline V gives CDR1 MNHEY, CDR2 SMNVEV (reference sequence). The CDR3 contains 15 residues. With 6 bases removed from V and 3 bases from J, the gap between germline ends came to 12 bases. The CDR3 sequence is CASRGRGFGANVLTF. The CDR3 nucleotides are TGTGCCAGCAGAGGCAGGGGCTTTGGGGCCAACGTCCTGACTTTC.

The chain recombines TRBV6-1 with TRBJ2-7; TRBD1 matches 9 bases. Germline V CDR1 and CDR2: MNHNS, SASEGT. V dropped 4 bases and J dropped 4; count of bases not matched to a gene: 5. The CDR3 runs 14 residues. The CDR3 reads CASSVTGGIYEQYF. The CDR3 coding sequence is TGTGCCAGCAGTGTAACAGGGGGCATATACGAGCAGTACTTC.